The 5 T cell receptor beta chains presented below share a single source sample, sequenced in a study of T cell repertoires in cytomegalovirus infection. Each CDR3 protein is one row after TCRdb ran MiXCR on the reads. The sample lists about 330,000 distinct CDR3 sequences; more than 8% were seen once. Sequencing was carried out using PBMCs. Receptors originate from a human donor in good health (CMV status not recorded). Some clones in this sample may be carry-over from other donors' samples.

The V call is TRBV29-1, the J call TRBJ1-2; no reliable D call. Germline assignment: CDR1 SQVTM and CDR2 ANQGSEA. V lost 3 bases and J 8 bases, leaving 19 bases between the germline ends. The CDR3 length is 14 residues. CDR3 amino acids: CSVDRNRGIRGYTF. Here the CDR3 DNA reads TGCAGCGTTGACCGCAATCGAGGGATTCGAGGCTACACCTTC.

This clonotype was counted at least ten times. The CDR3 protein is CASSLDRGHYEQYF. DNA of the CDR3: TGTGCCAGCAGCTTAGACAGGGGGCATTACGAGCAGTACTTC. The J gene is TRBJ2-7, the V gene TRBV7-2; 9 bases map to TRBD1. The CDR3 covers 14 residues. CDR1 is SGHTA, CDR2 FQGNSA, per germline. J lost 4 bases, V lost 1 base, and 2 bases had no gene match.

The chain uses TRBV20-1 and TRBJ2-3; possibly TRBD2 for D (6 bases). With 3 bases removed from V and 6 bases from J, the gap between germline ends came to 13 bases. This CDR3 is built from 13 residues. The V gene's germline CDR1 is DFQATT and CDR2 SNEGSKA (reference sequence). In DNA, the CDR3 is TGCAGTGCTAGTAGTCATCGGGGGGATACGCAGTATTTT. This encodes CSASSHRGDTQYF.

In this sample, this clonotype turned up a few times. The chain recombines TRBV7-2 with TRBJ1-3, with 7 bases lining up with TRBD1. Losses at the gene ends were 4 bases for V and 4 bases for J; bases not matched to a gene: 7. This CDR3 comprises 15 residues. Germline-derived CDR1 and CDR2 are SGHTA and FQGNSA. CDR3 in amino acids: CASSSGGAFGNTIYF. CDR3 nucleotides: TGTGCCAGCAGCTCAGGGGGGGCGTTCGGAAACACCATATATTTT.

This clonotype was detected only a few times. This rearrangement joins TRBV12-3 or TRBV12-4 to TRBJ1-5, with 8 bases identical to TRBD1. The CDR3 contains 16 residues. Unmatched junction bases numbered 9, after V lost 5 bases and J lost 3 bases. CDR3 protein: CASSPTTGAPNQPQHF. CDR3 nucleotide sequence: TGTGCCAGCAGTCCGACGACAGGGGCCCCCAATCAGCCCCAGCATTTT.